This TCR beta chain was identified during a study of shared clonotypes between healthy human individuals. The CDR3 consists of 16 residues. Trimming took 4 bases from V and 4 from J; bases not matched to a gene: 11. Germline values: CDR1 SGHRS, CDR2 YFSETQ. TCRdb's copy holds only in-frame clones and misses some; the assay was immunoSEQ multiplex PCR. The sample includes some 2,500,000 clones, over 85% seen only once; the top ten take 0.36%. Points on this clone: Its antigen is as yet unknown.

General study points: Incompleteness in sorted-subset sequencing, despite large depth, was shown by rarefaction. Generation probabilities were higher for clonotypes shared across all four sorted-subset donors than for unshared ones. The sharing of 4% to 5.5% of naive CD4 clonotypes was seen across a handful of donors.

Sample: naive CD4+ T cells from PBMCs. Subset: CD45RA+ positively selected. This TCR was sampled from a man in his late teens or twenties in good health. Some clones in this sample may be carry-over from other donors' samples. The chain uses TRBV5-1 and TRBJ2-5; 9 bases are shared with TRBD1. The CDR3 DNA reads TGCGCCAGCAGCGGGGGGGCCGGGACAGGGTCAGAGACCCAGTACTTC. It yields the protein CASSGGAGTGSETQYF.